This T cell receptor (beta chain) stems from a study of blood T cell repertoires in COVID-19. Study-wide background: Some COVID-19 samples were acute and others convalescent; all came from the United States, Italy and Spain. The cDNA or gDNA used as material had been derived from T cells, B-cell-depleted T cells, or PBMCs.

The germline V and J ends were trimmed by 6 bases and 5 bases, with 16 bases remaining between them. The length of the CDR3 is 14 residues. Per the germline V gene, CDR1 is MGHDK and CDR2 is SYGVNS. In the original analysis: Counts of nucleated cells, estimated from reference gene primer amplification, were obtained. TCRdb keeps only in-frame clones here, not all; method: immunoSEQ multiplex PCR. V and J calls and clone size come straight from that table; D and trimming were deduced from the DNA. The data contain hundreds of thousands of clones, about 86% of them singletons. The receptor comes from a man older than 75 with acute or convalescent COVID-19. This chain uses TRBV25-1 with TRBJ1-1; D may be TRBD1 (5 bases). Sequencing was performed on peripheral blood. The CDR3 nucleotides are TGTGCCAGCAGCAACGGGGGATTTTGGACTGAAGCTTTCTTT. It encodes CASSNGGFWTEAFF. Combining the CDR3 with reference TRBV25-1 and TRBJ1-1 gives the whole variable domain EADIYQTPRYLVIGTGKKITLECSQTMGHDKMYWYQQDPGMELHLIHYSYGVNSTEKGDLSSESTVSRIRTEHFPLTLESARPSHTSQYLCASSNGGFWTEAFFGQGTRLTVV.